These T cell receptor beta chains were read from a single sample in a study of beta chain features in type 1 diabetes. Sequencing used immunoSEQ multiplex PCR; TCRdb keeps in-frame clones, though not all of them. The sample yields roughly 300,000 clones, 14% seen once. Sequencing was performed on central memory CD4+ T cells from blood. These TCRs come from a man under 40 in good health. Both conserved end residues are part of each CDR3. Each record gives: clone size, D gene, J gene, V gene, CDR3 DNA, CDR3 protein. The D gene is left open where the match is weak. The size field is filled for only some rows; it gives once, few, many or a size class.

size: many
D: -
J: TRBJ1-3
V: TRBV2
DNA: TGTGCCAGCAGGCTCAGGGACTCTGGAAACACCATATATTTT
CDR3: CASRLRDSGNTIYF

size: many
D: -
J: TRBJ2-6
V: TRBV7-3
DNA: TGTGCCAGCAGCCCTGGGGCTGGGGCCAACGTCCTGACTTTC
CDR3: CASSPGAGANVLTF

size: -
D: TRBD1
J: TRBJ2-5
V: TRBV5-8
DNA: TGTGCCAGCAGCTCTGGACAGGGGGTTCGAGAGACCCAGTACTTC
CDR3: CASSSGQGVRETQYF

size: -
D: -
J: TRBJ1-3
V: TRBV4-3
DNA: TGCGCCAGCAGCCTCAGGGAAGCCGGCTCTGGAAACACCATATATTTT
CDR3: CASSLREAGSGNTIYF

size: few
D: -
J: TRBJ1-2
V: TRBV9
DNA: TGTGCCAGCGGACCGGGGGCGCGAGGCTACACCTTC
CDR3: CASGPGARGYTF

size: few
D: -
J: TRBJ2-5
V: TRBV4-2
DNA: TGTGCCAGCAGCTCTAAGAGGCACTTCAAAGAGACCCAGTACTTC
CDR3: CASSSKRHFKETQYF

size: few
D: TRBD2
J: TRBJ2-5
V: TRBV9
DNA: TGTGCCAGCAGCGTAGGGGGGACTAGCGGGAGCTGGATAAAAGAGACCCAGTACTTC
CDR3: CASSVGGTSGSWIKETQYF

size: once
D: -
J: TRBJ1-1
V: TRBV18
DNA: TGTGCCAGCTCACCGACGGAAACCTTTTCGGGGACTGAAGCTTTCTTT
CDR3: CASSPTETFSGTEAFF

size: -
D: -
J: TRBJ1-1
V: TRBV7-9
DNA: TGTGCCAGCAGCTTAGTTGGGCGTCGGGCTTTCTTT
CDR3: CASSLVGRRAFF

size: -
D: TRBD1
J: TRBJ1-2
V: TRBV4-2
DNA: TGTGCCAGCAGCCCAGGACAGGGCGGCTATGGCTACACCTTC
CDR3: CASSPGQGGYGYTF

size: -
D: -
J: TRBJ2-7
V: TRBV10-3
DNA: TGTGCCATCAGGGGGGTCGAAGAGGGCGAGCAGTACTTC
CDR3: CAIRGVEEGEQYF

size: -
D: -
J: TRBJ1-1
V: TRBV7-2
DNA: TGTGCCAGCAGCTCGGACAGCAACACTGAAGCTTTCTTT
CDR3: CASSSDSNTEAFF

size: -
D: -
J: TRBJ2-1
V: TRBV5-4
DNA: TGTGCCAGCAATGCCGGGACGCGTCGCGATGAGCAGTTCTTC
CDR3: CASNAGTRRDEQFF

size: -
D: -
J: TRBJ1-4
V: TRBV6-6
DNA: TGTGCCACCCAGGAGGCTAATGAAAAACTGTTTTTT
CDR3: CATQEANEKLFF

size: few
D: -
J: TRBJ2-5
V: TRBV10-3
DNA: TGTGCCATCAGTGAGGGGGCAGTACAAGAGACCCAGTACTTC
CDR3: CAISEGAVQETQYF

size: -
D: TRBD2
J: TRBJ2-3
V: TRBV5-1
DNA: TGCGCCAGCAGCTTGACTAGCGGGGGCACAGATACGCAGTATTTT
CDR3: CASSLTSGGTDTQYF

size: -
D: -
J: TRBJ1-4
V: TRBV18
DNA: TGTGCCAGCTCATCTGTTGGGGGTGAAAAACTGTTTTTT
CDR3: CASSSVGGEKLFF

size: many
D: TRBD1
J: TRBJ1-5
V: TRBV19
DNA: TGTGCCAGTAGTCGGGGACAGGGGGCCGCAAGCAATCAGCCCCAGCATTTT
CDR3: CASSRGQGAASNQPQHF

size: few
D: -
J: TRBJ1-3
V: TRBV5-1
DNA: TGCGCCAGCAGCCTAGACGGAAACACCATATATTTT
CDR3: CASSLDGNTIYF

size: -
D: -
J: TRBJ2-2
V: TRBV10-2
DNA: TGCGCCAGCAGGGTACCCAGAACCGGGGAGCTGTTTTTT
CDR3: CASRVPRTGELFF

size: -
D: -
J: TRBJ2-5
V: TRBV19
DNA: TGTGCCAGTAGTATAGGGAAGGCTAGCTTTGGAGAGACCCAGTACTTC
CDR3: CASSIGKASFGETQYF

size: -
D: -
J: TRBJ1-1
V: TRBV7-6
DNA: TGTGCCAGCAGCAATCCCGGGTTACTAAAAGCTTTCTTT
CDR3: CASSNPGLLKAFF

size: -
D: TRBD2
J: TRBJ2-1
V: TRBV4-3
DNA: TGCGCCAGCAGCCGACAATCCGGGACTAGTCGTGAGCAGTTCTTC
CDR3: CASSRQSGTSREQFF

size: few
D: -
J: TRBJ2-7
V: TRBV6-5
DNA: TGTGCCAGCAGTGCCTCACAGAGCTCCTACGAGCAGTACTTC
CDR3: CASSASQSSYEQYF

size: many
D: -
J: TRBJ2-1
V: TRBV2
DNA: TGTGCCAGCAGTGAACTAGAGGTGAATGAGCAGTTCTTC
CDR3: CASSELEVNEQFF

size: -
D: -
J: TRBJ2-2
V: TRBV7-3
DNA: TGTGCCAGCAGCTTATTTGCAGTCGCAATTGGGTCTACTGGAGTGGACACCGGGGAGCTGTTTTTT
CDR3: CASSLFAVAIGSTGVDTGELFF

size: few
D: TRBD2
J: TRBJ2-3
V: TRBV7-9
DNA: TGTGCCAGCAGCGAAATTTCTAGCGGGAGAGACAACACAGATACGCAGTATTTT
CDR3: CASSEISSGRDNTDTQYF

size: -
D: TRBD1
J: TRBJ2-4
V: TRBV5-1
DNA: TGCGCCAGCAGCCCCGGACAGGGGGAGTCCAAAAACATTCAGTACTTC
CDR3: CASSPGQGESKNIQYF

size: few
D: -
J: TRBJ2-1
V: TRBV7-2
DNA: TGTGCCAGCAGCCAAAGATTCAATGAGCAGTTCTTC
CDR3: CASSQRFNEQFF

size: -
D: TRBD2
J: TRBJ2-1
V: TRBV7-8
DNA: TGTGCCAGCAGCTTAACCTGGGGAGGGAATGAGCAGTTCTTC
CDR3: CASSLTWGGNEQFF

size: few
D: -
J: TRBJ2-5
V: TRBV19
DNA: TGTGCCAGTAGTTCACTTAGGGGGGAAGAGACCCAGTACTTC
CDR3: CASSSLRGEETQYF

size: -
D: -
J: TRBJ2-1
V: TRBV7-7
DNA: TGTGCCAGCAGCTTAGAGCAGGGGTATGAGCAGTTCTTC
CDR3: CASSLEQGYEQFF

size: few
D: -
J: TRBJ2-5
V: TRBV7-9
DNA: TGTGCCAGCAGCCTCTCGGTCCAAGAGACCCAGTACTTC
CDR3: CASSLSVQETQYF

size: -
D: -
J: TRBJ1-3
V: TRBV7-9
DNA: TGTGCCAGCAGCTTGTCAAGCTCTGGAAACACCATATATTTT
CDR3: CASSLSSSGNTIYF

size: -
D: -
J: TRBJ2-3
V: TRBV6-5
DNA: TGTGCCAGCAGTTACGGGCTAGCCACAGATACGCAGTATTTT
CDR3: CASSYGLATDTQYF

size: few
D: -
J: TRBJ1-2
V: TRBV4-3
DNA: TGCGCCAGCAGCCAAGTGTCCAGGAACTATGGCTACACCTTC
CDR3: CASSQVSRNYGYTF

size: -
D: -
J: TRBJ1-2
V: TRBV5-1
DNA: TGCGCCAGCAGCTTCCCAGGGAGGCAGGATGGCTACACCTTC
CDR3: CASSFPGRQDGYTF

size: many
D: -
J: TRBJ2-4
V: TRBV2
DNA: TGTGCCAGCAATCTGGACGGTATGGTGAACATTCAGTACTTC
CDR3: CASNLDGMVNIQYF

size: few
D: TRBD1
J: TRBJ2-2
V: TRBV7-9
DNA: TGTGCCAGCAGCTCTTGGACAGGGCGTGACACCGGGGAGCTGTTTTTT
CDR3: CASSSWTGRDTGELFF

size: -
D: -
J: TRBJ2-7
V: TRBV6-1
DNA: TGTGCCACGCTAGACAGGATCTCCTACGAGCAGTACTTC
CDR3: CATLDRISYEQYF

size: -
D: TRBD1
J: TRBJ1-4
V: TRBV18
DNA: TGTGCCAGCTCACCCGCCCAGGGGGCGTTCGGAGAACTGTTTTTT
CDR3: CASSPAQGAFGELFF

size: -
D: TRBD2
J: TRBJ2-5
V: TRBV7-2
DNA: TGTGCCAGCACCCCGGGCGGGGGGACCGGGAGGACCCAGTACTTC
CDR3: CASTPGGGTGRTQYF

size: -
D: TRBD2
J: TRBJ2-1
V: TRBV11-3
DNA: TGTGCCAGCTCGCGTCCTAGCGGGGGTGGTGAGCAGTTCTTC
CDR3: CASSRPSGGGEQFF

size: -
D: TRBD1
J: TRBJ1-5
V: TRBV27
DNA: TGTGCCAGCAAAATGGGACAGGGAGTTGGACAGCCCCAGCATTTT
CDR3: CASKMGQGVGQPQHF

size: few
D: -
J: TRBJ1-6
V: TRBV7-2
DNA: TGTGCCACCTCGTTGGGTGCCCCGGATAATTCACCCCTCCACTTT
CDR3: CATSLGAPDNSPLHF

size: -
D: -
J: TRBJ2-1
V: TRBV30
DNA: TGTGCCTGGAGTGTACTATGGGGGACTGAGCAGTTCTTC
CDR3: CAWSVLWGTEQFF

size: few
D: TRBD2
J: TRBJ2-3
V: TRBV6-6
DNA: TGTGCCAGCAGCCCCCATGGTGCGGGGGGGCAAGATACGCAGTATTTT
CDR3: CASSPHGAGGQDTQYF

size: many
D: -
J: TRBJ2-5
V: TRBV2
DNA: TGTGCCAGCAGTGAAGCCGCGGGGACCCAGTACTTC
CDR3: CASSEAAGTQYF

size: few
D: -
J: TRBJ1-1
V: TRBV2
DNA: TGTGCCAGCAGTGAAGCGCTGGGGGGCACTGAAGCTTTCTTT
CDR3: CASSEALGGTEAFF

size: few
D: -
J: TRBJ2-7
V: TRBV4-3
DNA: TGCGCCAGCAGCCAAGAACTGAGGGCGGGCCCTTACGAGCAGTACTTC
CDR3: CASSQELRAGPYEQYF

size: many
D: -
J: TRBJ1-1
V: TRBV29-1
DNA: TGCAGCGCCGCTTTGGGGGGATTCGACACTGAAGCTTTCTTT
CDR3: CSAALGGFDTEAFF

size: -
D: TRBD1
J: TRBJ1-1
V: TRBV18
DNA: TGTGCCAGCTCGAGGGACAGGGGCACTGAAGCTTTCTTT
CDR3: CASSRDRGTEAFF